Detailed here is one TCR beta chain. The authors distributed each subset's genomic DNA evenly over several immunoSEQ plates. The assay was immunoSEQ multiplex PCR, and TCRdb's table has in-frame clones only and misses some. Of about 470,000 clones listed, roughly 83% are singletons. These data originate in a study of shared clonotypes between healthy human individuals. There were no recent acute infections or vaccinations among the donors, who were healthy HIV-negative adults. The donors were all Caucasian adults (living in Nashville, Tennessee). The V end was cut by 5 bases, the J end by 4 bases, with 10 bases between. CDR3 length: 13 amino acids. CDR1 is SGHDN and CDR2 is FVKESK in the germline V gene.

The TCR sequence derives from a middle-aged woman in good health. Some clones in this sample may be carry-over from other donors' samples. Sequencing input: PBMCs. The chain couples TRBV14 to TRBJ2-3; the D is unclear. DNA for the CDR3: TGTGCCAGCAGCAAACTACGGGCAGATACGCAGTATTTT. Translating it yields CASSKLRADTQYF.